The T cell receptor (beta chain) described here comes from a study of a mutant IDH1 vaccine in newly diagnosed glioma. Across the whole study: Patients had eight vaccinations, in weeks 1, 3, 5, 7, 11, 15, 19 and 23. Beginning 4-6 weeks after radiotherapy alone, or with temozolomide cycles, vaccination took place. Study-wide points: Among all patients, vaccine-induced immune responses occurred in approximately 93%.

As to this clone: Its antigen is currently unknown.

Profiled with immunoSEQ multiplex PCR; TCRdb holds only in-frame clones, not every one. The top ten clones hold roughly 3.6% of a sample with 60,000 to 75,000 clones, 70% to 85% of them seen once. Specified time point: week 11, during vaccination. In the vaccine, a single dose held 300 ug of the mutant IDH1 20-mer peptide, along with topical imiquimod. The origin of this receptor is a man aged 30-40 years with glioma. The sequenced sample was PBMCs, obtained from a glioma patient whose treatment included an IDH1 peptide vaccine.

The CDR3 spells CASSLGGGSYNEQFF. CDR3 coding DNA: TGTGCCAGCAGCTTAGGGGGCGGCTCCTACAATGAGCAGTTCTTC. The gene calls are TRBV11-2 and TRBJ2-1, with D possibly TRBD1 on 5 matching bases. V lost 1 base to trimming and J lost 0 bases, with 7 bases between them. The CDR3 is 15 amino acids. Germline V gene sequence: CDR1 SGHAT, CDR2 FQNNGV.